The 24 T cell receptor beta chains below were found in one sample sequenced in a study of blood T cells in healthy people across ages. Using a J-beta primer mix together with a sample-barcoded 5' primer, a second PCR was run for 7 to 11 cycles. TCRdb re-analysed the 5' RACE reads in MiXCR, keeping a single row per CDR3 protein. The data hold 750,000 to 950,000 distinct CDR3 sequences, with approximately 55% observed a single time. Sequencing was done on a sample of blood. The origin of the receptors is a man older than 75 in good health.

The rearrangement links TRBV7-2 to TRBJ2-3; perhaps TRBD2 as D (7 bases). V lost 2 bases, J lost 3 bases, and 15 bases lay in between. CDR1 is SGHTA, CDR2 FQGNSA, per germline. This CDR3 region has 16 residues. CDR3 protein: CASSLRGGGGTDTQYF. Here the CDR3 DNA reads TGTGCCAGCAGCTTAAGGGGGGGGGGCGGAACAGATACGCAGTATTTT. The entire variable domain, with the rest obtained from reference TRBV7-2 and TRBJ2-3, is as follows: GAGVSQSPSNKVTEKGKDVELRCDPISGHTALYWYRQSLGQGLEFLIYFQGNSAPDKSGLPSDRFSAERTGGSVSTLTIQRTQQEDSAVYLCASSLRGGGGTDTQYFGPGTRLTVL.

This clonotype was picked up one time. V and J are TRBV18 and TRBJ2-1; 7 nucleotides agree with TRBD2. Germline lookup yields CDR1 KGHSH and CDR2 LQKENI. The CDR3 contains 12 residues. Losses at the gene ends were 4 bases for V and 8 bases for J; bases not matched to a gene: 2. The CDR3 sequence is CASSQAGDEQFF. DNA of the CDR3: TGTGCCAGCTCACAGGCGGGAGATGAGCAGTTCTTC.

This sequence joins TRBV7-9 and TRBJ2-1, with 13 bases aligning to TRBD2. The CDR3 is 17 residues long. Trimming removed 6 bases from V and 7 bases from J; junction bases left unmatched: 12. In germline, CDR1 is SEHNR, CDR2 FQNEAQ (reference sequence). The CDR3: CASSPVGLAGASNEQFF. CDR3 coding DNA: TGTGCCAGCAGTCCAGTTGGACTAGCGGGAGCTTCTAATGAGCAGTTCTTC.

This clonotype occurred a few times. The chain combines TRBV7-9 with TRBJ2-2; D is uncertain. Germline CDR1 is SEHNR and CDR2 is FQNEAQ (reference sequence). The V gene lost 3 bases and the J gene lost 6 bases, with 8 bases spanning the gap. The CDR3 contains 13 residues. The CDR3 DNA is TGTGCCAGCAGCTTTGAACCTGCCGGGGAGCTGTTTTTT. It is translated as CASSFEPAGELFF.

The CDR3 spells CASRLKLQGNYEQYF. The CDR3 coding sequence is TGTGCCAGCAGACTAAAGTTACAGGGAAACTACGAGCAGTACTTC. The gene calls are TRBV6-5 and TRBJ2-7; D may be TRBD1 (6 bases). This CDR3 region has 15 residues. The V and J ends lost 6 bases and 3 bases respectively, with 18 bases between them. Germline V gene data show CDR1 as MNHEY and CDR2 as SVGAGI.

In this sample, this clonotype turned up a few times. The chain employs TRBV29-1 and TRBJ2-7; the D is unclear. Per the germline V gene, CDR1 is SQVTM and CDR2 is ANQGSEA. V dropped 4 bases and J dropped 2 bases, with 9 bases sitting between them. This CDR3 comprises 12 residues. This CDR3 is CSVVLGTYEQYF. The CDR3 coding sequence is TGCAGCGTTGTCCTTGGGACCTACGAGCAGTACTTC.

Comment on this clonotype: At one boundary the junction diverges from the germline segment, which might be a read error. The chain uses TRBV29-1 and TRBJ2-5, with 7 bases matching TRBD1. The CDR3 totals 13 residues. CDR1 is SQVTM and CDR2 is ANQGSEA in the germline V gene. CDR3 sequence (DNA): TGCAGCGTTGTTGAGGGGGCAGGGAAGACCCGGTACTTC. Its translation: CSVVEGAGKTRYF. Full variable domain (rest looked up from reference TRBV29-1 and TRBJ2-5): SAVISQKPSRDICQRGTSLTIQCQVDSQVTMMFWYRQQPGQSLTLIATANQGSEATYESGFVIDKFPISRPNLTFSTLTVSNMSPEDSSIYLCSVVEGAGKTRYFGPGTRLLVL.

The CDR3 reads CASRMTSGSIEQYF. The CDR3 DNA follows: TGTGCCAGCAGGATGACTAGCGGGAGTATAGAGCAGTACTTC. This chain connects TRBV12-3 or TRBV12-4 to TRBJ2-5; the match to TRBD2 covers 12 bases. The CDR3 length is 14 residues. The trim removed 6 bases at V and 11 bases at J, leaving 10 bases unmatched.

J is TRBJ2-7 and V is TRBV6-1, with a possible D match to TRBD2 (5 bases). The length of the CDR3 is 14 residues. V gave up 2 bases and J gave up 3 bases, with 11 bases separating them. Germline V gene lookup returns CDR1 MNHNS and CDR2 SASEGT. In DNA, the CDR3 is TGTGCCAGCAGTGAAAGCGGAACTATCTACGAGCAGTACTTC. Amino acids: CASSESGTIYEQYF.

This sequence joins TRBV28 and TRBJ2-5, with TRBD2 matching 12 bases. The J call may be wrong; the DNA end is better matched by TRBJ2-7. Germline lookup yields CDR1 MDHEN and CDR2 SYDVKM. This CDR3 has 13 residues. This chain's CDR3 is CASSPSGRVEQYF. DNA for the CDR3: TGTGCCAGCAGCCCTAGCGGGAGGGTCGAGCAGTACTTC.

The chain joins TRBV11-2 to TRBJ2-1; D unresolved. The CDR3 sequence is 17 residues long. V was trimmed by 1 base and J by 1 base, leaving 14 bases between them. CDR1 and CDR2 (germline): SGHAT, FQNNGV. The DNA of the CDR3 is TGTGCCAGCAGCTTAGTCGCAGCCCGTCGGTCCTACAATGAGCAGTTCTTC. Translation gives CASSLVAARRSYNEQFF. Full variable domain (missing parts from reference TRBV11-2 and TRBJ2-1): EAGVAQSPRYKIIEKRQSVAFWCNPISGHATLYWYQQILGQGPKLLIQFQNNGVVDDSQLPKDRFSAERLKGVDSTLKIQPAKLEDSAVYLCASSLVAARRSYNEQFFGPGTRLTVL.

The rearrangement joins TRBV24-1 to TRBJ2-1, with TRBD2 matching over 11 bases. This CDR3 comprises 16 residues. Trimming at V came to 6 bases and at J to 6 bases, leaving 9 bases not matched to a gene. Germline CDR1 reads KGHDR; CDR2 reads SFDVKD. In nucleotides, the CDR3 is TGTGCCACCAGTTCTCTAGCGGGAGGCCTTTTCAATGAGCAGTTCTTC. It specifies CATSSLAGGLFNEQFF.

The genes are TRBV28 and TRBJ2-5; possible D gene TRBD1, 5 bases. V was clipped by 3 bases and J by 2 bases, with 13 bases between them. The CDR3 totals 15 residues. Germline values: CDR1 MDHEN, CDR2 SYDVKM. DNA of the CDR3: TGTGCCAGCAGTTTTCAGGGCAGACTGCAAGAGACCCAGTACTTC. As protein: CASSFQGRLQETQYF.

This chain joins TRBV18 and TRBJ2-1; 7 positions agree with TRBD2. CDR1 KGHSH and CDR2 LQKENI come from the germline V gene. The CDR3 contains 17 residues. V lost 0 bases and J lost 0; bases outside the gene matches: 5. The CDR3 loop is CASSPPAGELSYNEQFF. The CDR3 nucleotides are TGTGCCAGCTCACCACCGGCGGGGGAACTCTCCTACAATGAGCAGTTCTTC.

This clonotype turned up a few times. The rearrangement joins TRBV28 to TRBJ2-3, with 7 bases aligning to TRBD1. V lost 6 bases, J lost 8 bases, and 14 bases stayed unmatched. Germline assignment: CDR1 MDHEN and CDR2 SYDVKM. The CDR3 length is 15 residues. CDR3 sequence reads: CASSQQGRPFGTQYF. In DNA, the CDR3 is TGTGCCAGCAGCCAACAGGGGCGGCCATTCGGTACGCAGTATTTT.

The chain links TRBV10-3 to TRBJ2-7; D uncertain. Looked up from germline, CDR1 is ENHRY and CDR2 is SYGVKD. The CDR3 spans 14 residues. Between the trimmed V and J ends, which lost 0 bases and 6 bases, there was a span of 12 bases. The CDR3 sequence: CAISESTGVGEQYF. CDR3 sequence (DNA): TGTGCCATCAGTGAGTCGACCGGAGTTGGCGAGCAGTACTTC.

The V gene is TRBV24-1, the J gene TRBJ2-4; 8 positions agree with TRBD1. This CDR3 contains 16 residues. V shed 6 bases, J shed 2 bases, and the junction held 8 bases outside the gene matches. Germline CDR1 KGHDR, CDR2 SFDVKD. The CDR3 loop is CATSSGQARSKNIQYF. CDR3 DNA: TGTGCCACCAGTTCGGGACAGGCTAGATCCAAAAACATTCAGTACTTC.

This chain links TRBV27 with TRBJ1-2; the match to TRBD1 covers 10 bases. From germline, CDR1 is MNHEY and CDR2 SMNVEV (reference sequence). The CDR3 totals 16 residues. V trimming: 5 bases; J trimming: 2 bases; junction bases outside the gene matches: 8. This CDR3 reads CASSRIPGQGNYGYTF. The CDR3 DNA is TGTGCCAGCAGTAGAATCCCGGGACAGGGGAACTATGGCTACACCTTC.

This clonotype was seen a few times. The chain links TRBV20-1 to TRBJ2-3; a weak D match, TRBD2 (6 bases). The CDR3 runs to 11 residues. V was trimmed by 6 bases and J by 14 bases, leaving 18 bases between them. The V gene's germline CDR1 is DFQATT and CDR2 SNEGSKA (reference sequence). The CDR3 bases are TGCAGTGCCTTGACGGGAGCATACGCGTATTTT. The encoded protein is CSALTGAYAYF.

The CDR3 is CASSEVGARGNNEQFF. The CDR3 DNA reads TGTGCCAGCAGTGAGGTCGGCGCAAGAGGGAACAATGAGCAGTTCTTC. This chain connects TRBV25-1 to TRBJ2-1, with D tentatively TRBD2 (5 bases). Looked up from germline, CDR1 is MGHDK and CDR2 is SYGVNS. This CDR3 region has 16 residues. V was shortened by 3 bases and J by 5 bases, with 17 bases between the two germline ends.

This chain links TRBV7-8 with TRBJ1-2; D call uncertain. V was trimmed by 5 bases and J by 2 bases, leaving 9 bases between them. Germline V gives CDR1 SGHVS, CDR2 FQNEAQ. The CDR3 sequence is 13 residues long. The CDR3 DNA sequence: TGTGCCAGCAGCCCCCAGGAAAACTATGGCTACACCTTC. This translates into CASSPQENYGYTF.

This rearrangement joins TRBV2 to TRBJ2-2, with D perhaps TRBD1 or TRBD2 (5 bases each). This CDR3 is 15 amino acids long. Germline CDR1 and CDR2: SNHLY and FYNNEI. Trimming stripped 8 bases from V and 1 base from J, with 14 bases between. CDR3 nucleotide sequence: TGTGCCAGCTTTAGGGGAGAGGGGAACACCGGGGAGCTGTTTTTT. This codes for CASFRGEGNTGELFF.

This rearrangement joins TRBV6-2 or TRBV6-3 to TRBJ2-2; no definite D call. Trimming removed 4 bases at V and 4 bases at J, with 4 bases between. Germline assignment: CDR1 MNHEY and CDR2 SVGEGT. The CDR3 runs to 12 residues. In nucleotides, the CDR3 is TGTGCCAGCAGTTTCCCCACCGGGGAGCTGTTTTTT. It translates to CASSFPTGELFF.

This clonotype turned up a few times. The gene calls are TRBV27 and TRBJ2-7; 11 bases agree with TRBD2. This CDR3 is 15 amino acids long. The V gene's germline CDR1 is MNHEY and CDR2 SMNVEV (reference sequence). The V segment lost 6 bases and the J segment 0 bases; nucleotides outside the gene matches: 4. CDR3 coding DNA: TGTGCCAGCAGGCGGGGGACTAGCGGCTCCTACGAGCAGTACTTC. Protein: CASRRGTSGSYEQYF.